The sequence of this T cell receptor (beta chain) was determined in a study of cytomegalovirus exposure and HLA in healthy donors (dated by TCRdb to between 2016 and 2019). Turning to the overall study: According to an earlier analysis of a few hundred of the donors, roughly 180 million T cells yielded 120 million or so unique TCR beta sequences and 276 Gb of sequence data. All discovery cohort repertoires had been generated on a single sequencing platform. A separate validation cohort of about 110 different subjects was used in addition to the approximately 610-subject first cohort. Among a few hundred genotyped donors of the cohort, an average of approximately 250,000 unique TCR beta nucleotide sequences were sequenced per donor, around 20% of them non-productive. To predict cytomegalovirus infection status, the study combined high-throughput TCR immunosequencing, statistical association of individual TCRs with disease status, and machine learning. A later genetic analysis used genome-wide SNP genotypes for 398 of the 666 donors, treating that subset as a discovery cohort. Roughly 300 gigabases of sequencing data and around 90 million unique TCR sequences made up an early release that covered around 640 HLA-typed donors. Among the 398 genotyped donors, approximately 81% belonged to the genetic ancestry cluster associated with self-reported Caucasian donors. The study aimed to test whether signatures of past pathogen exposure could be identified by cataloging public T cell receptors. In the later analysis, no new phenotypic data were used to find candidate immune exposures; instead, reliance was placed on TCR beta sequences and their occurrence across donors. Alongside the repertoire data, information on donor age, sex, ethnicity and CMV serostatus was compiled. An earlier analysis of fewer than 750 of the donors used high-throughput TCR beta sequencing to judge whether each TCR beta V gene segment behaved as functional or pseudogenic. HLA typing covered class I and class II loci at four-digit resolution. A later analysis re-examined previously published TCR beta repertoires from 500 to 700 donors and added high-resolution HLA genotyping to investigate patterns of TCR occurrence. Five DR-DQ haplotypes were treated as single units for association and clustering because of strong linkage in the cohort. The T cell repertoires of 670 or so subjects were profiled by immunosequencing and related to cytomegalovirus serostatus. The number of donors typed differed by locus, with 629-630 for A, B, C, DRB1 and DQB1, around 500 for DQA1, 600 to 610 for DPA1, and 400 to 490 for DPB1.

What the authors observed across the whole study: Correlated functional status among segregating V segments might be attributable to linkage disequilibrium, but an unknown experimental factor could not be ruled out. A later genetic analysis associated a missense DCLRE1C variant with V-gene and J-gene trimming of TCR beta chains, and an independent cohort replicated the association. Because counts were too low, roughly 17 rarely observed V segments, including chromosome 9 orphons, were left out of the earlier analysis of several hundred of the donors. When HLA alleles, especially DR and DQ, strongly co-occurred, attributing TCR associations to individual alleles was difficult. An earlier analysis of 450 to 750 of the donors showed that most TCR beta V segments appeared in productive rearrangements either about 90% or about 30% of the time, which broadly matched IMGT annotations. In this cohort, only TCR beta chains were sequenced, and detectable features were limited by the absence of alpha or paired-chain data. In both the original and validation cohorts, the classifier was reported to diagnose cytomegalovirus status with high specificity and sensitivity. A further reported finding was that TCR beta sequences accurately predicted the HLA-A and HLA-B alleles for most subjects in the first cohort. Most TCR sequences were seen in very few donors, while some public TCRs were found in many individuals. Compared with equally common non-associated chains, HLA-associated TCR beta chains in a later analysis were more clonally expanded and had lower generation probabilities. In a later analysis, several top co-occurrence clusters were reported to appear linked to parvovirus B19, influenza, CMV and Epstein-Barr virus. According to a later genetic analysis, donors in an Asian-associated ancestry cluster had fewer N-insertions in productive TCRs than the approximately 670-donor mean. The study gave a list of under 200 TCR beta chains associated with cytomegalovirus. Sequencing depth was assumed to be roughly uniform across donors in the presence/absence analyses, though that assumption may not hold. A cluster of highly shared sequence variants was judged likely to be a technical artifact of the sequencing pipeline. Because the 87-base-pair reads could not distinguish some IMGT-functional V segments, including TRBV6-2 and TRBV6-3, those segments were excluded. The only immune exposure information available for the cohort was CMV serostatus. According to the authors, the approach could potentially be generalized to other disease states and immunological phenotypes. According to a later analysis, most CMV-associated TCR beta chains appeared to be HLA-restricted, and the HLA associations seemed to be driven largely by CMV exposure. According to a later analysis, TCR association rates differed among HLA loci, with DRB1 alleles showing the most associated TCRs and HLA-C alleles showing the fewest. A few of the identified cytomegalovirus-associated TCR beta chains were confirmed in vitro to be specific for cytomegalovirus antigens. Because some donors lacked HLA typing at each locus, the association tests relied only on the typed subset. Specific HLA alleles were associated with over 15,000 TCR beta sequences at a false discovery rate of 0.05 in a later analysis.

The cohort consisted of more than 650 healthy bone marrow donors. At the time of sampling, every cohort member was nominally healthy, though immune exposures that went unrecorded were likely present. The donor tested CMV seropositive, placing the donor among the 289 seropositive members of the cohort. A peripheral blood sample was collected from each donor, and TCR beta sequencing was performed on peripheral blood mononuclear cells. Genomic DNA extraction from the blood cell samples was performed with the Qiagen DNeasy Blood Extraction Kit. To prepare the library, the immunoSEQ multiplex PCR assay was applied. For the multiplex PCR, a mixture combining 60 forward primers for TCR Vbeta segments and 13 reverse primers for TCR Jbeta segments was used. The CDR3 region of rearranged TCR beta genes was amplified from genomic DNA by a multiplex PCR assay. Amplified TCR beta libraries were sequenced as 87-base-pair reads on the Illumina HiSeq System. The study's processing was this. A later analysis counted tens of millions of unique TCR beta chains across the 500 to 850 repertoires, and about 10 million of these chains were shared by at least two donors. A nearest-neighbor algorithm error-corrected the raw reads and collapsed the reads into unique sequences, merging closely related sequences to remove PCR and sequencing errors. To assign V, D and J gene segments, CDR3 sequences were aligned to IMGT reference sequences. For a sequence to be retained, a match of at least six nucleotides was required to both a V gene segment and a J gene segment. A rearrangement counted as productive if the CDR3 had no stop codons and remained in frame with V and J, and every other rearrangement counted as non-productive. Following IMGT convention, CDR3 was defined as the stretch from the second conserved V-encoded cysteine to the conserved J-encoded phenylalanine. The earlier analysis of a few hundred of the donors excluded any sequence lacking an unambiguous match to a single V gene segment. In an earlier analysis of approximately 590 of the donors, V segments were called functional above 56.7% productive rearrangements and were called segregating when the between-donor standard deviation exceeded 5%. A statistical classification framework was built to diagnose cytomegalovirus status from the catalog of TCR beta chain sequences. A later analysis assigned V and J genes by comparing TCR nucleotide sequences with IMGT/GENE-DB human TR gene sequences. Using the TCRdist pipeline, a later analysis assigned CDR3 sequences along with most-parsimonious VDJ recombination scenarios. In a later analysis, each TCR beta chain was defined by its CDR3 amino acid sequence together with its V-gene family, and reads lacking a unique V-gene family were excluded. As a way to deal with suspected cross-contamination and a sequencing artifact, a later analysis dropped 640 or so nucleotide sequences that were highly shared and had low generation probability. For each public chain, a later analysis derived a clonal expansion index from normalized ranks of inferred template counts within each repertoire. A later analysis computed generation probabilities with a VDJ recombination model fitted to out-of-frame rearrangements, and checked the results against IGoR. In a later analysis, TCR-TCR, TCR-HLA and TCR-CMV co-occurrence was scored with hypergeometric tests, and a repertoire-size bias correction was applied to TCR pairs. In a later analysis, false discovery rates were estimated by permuting HLA or CMV assignments 20 times. In a later analysis, co-occurring TCRs were grouped using DBSCAN, and TCRdist sequence similarity was added for clustering within HLA-allele-positive subsets. Repertoires with fewer than 30,000 or more than 120,000 public chains were left out of co-occurrence clustering, as were roughly five repertoires with anomalous nucleotide sharing. This is the immuneACCESS table as TCRdb keeps it, with only in-frame sequences that have V and J called. A part of the clones is gone; compared with another copy, unresolved V genes explain less than half, and the rest is unexplained. Clone size and V and J calls were adopted from that table, with D and trimming inferred from the DNA. In this sample the table shows around 150,000 clones, around 60% of which occur a single time. The ten largest clones take up roughly 7% of the sample.

CDR1 and CDR2 were assigned from the germline V gene as LGHNA and YSLEER. The CDR3 sequence holds 13 residues, the cysteine and phenylalanine included. Only the CDR3 DNA is retained, 39 bases long and in frame from the first base. Unmatched junction bases come to 0, with V trimmed by 0 bases and J by 4 bases. A note on this clone: Its specific antigen is unknown. Base qualities are missing; no much larger clone stands one base away. The sample has other DNA sequences that encode this CDR3 too.

This receptor was identified in a woman in her fifties or sixties in good health and CMV-seropositive. Recombination linked TRBV4-3 to TRBJ2-7, with TRBD2 identical over 7 junction bases. The specimen sequenced was PBMCs. This receptor carries the CDR3 CASSQEGGYEQYF. Read as DNA, the sequence is TGCGCCAGCAGCCAAGAGGGGGGGTACGAGCAGTACTTC.